The rows below give T cell receptor beta chains drawn from one sample of a study of spatial heterogeneity in lung cancer. One entry per CDR3 protein, called by TCRdb with MiXCR from the 5' RACE reads. This sample has some 10,000 distinct CDR3 sequences, with around 9.3% found just once. Here the sequenced sample was PBMCs, taken at surgery. Receptor source: a male donor with early-stage non-small cell lung cancer. The CDR3 runs from the conserved cysteine through the conserved F or W. A D gene is named only where the DNA matches it firmly. Size tells how often a clone was seen (once, few, many) or the class of an expanded clone, and some rows leave it out.

d_call: .
v_call: TRBV19
cdr3_length: 14
clone_size: medium-sized
j_call: TRBJ1-5
cdr3_aa: CASQVGQINQPQHF
cdr3_nt: TGTGCCAGTCAAGTCGGACAGATTAATCAGCCCCAGCATTTT

d_call: .
v_call: TRBV29-1
cdr3_length: 10
clone_size: many
j_call: TRBJ2-5
cdr3_aa: CSVRMETQYF
cdr3_nt: TGCAGCGTTCGTATGGAGACCCAGTACTTC

d_call: .
v_call: TRBV19
cdr3_length: 17
clone_size: many
j_call: TRBJ1-4
cdr3_aa: CASTDRYWGSTNEKLFF
cdr3_nt: TGTGCCAGTACCGACAGATATTGGGGGTCAACTAATGAAAAACTGTTTTTT

d_call: .
v_call: TRBV29-1
cdr3_length: 15
clone_size: many
j_call: TRBJ2-7
cdr3_aa: CSVTYRAPATYEQYF
cdr3_nt: TGCAGCGTTACCTACCGGGCCCCGGCAACCTACGAGCAGTACTTC

d_call: .
v_call: TRBV5-1
cdr3_length: 14
clone_size: medium-sized
j_call: TRBJ1-1
cdr3_aa: CASSSSGRSTEAFF
cdr3_nt: TGCGCCAGCAGCTCATCGGGACGGTCCACTGAAGCTTTCTTT

d_call: .
v_call: TRBV7-2
cdr3_length: 16
clone_size: many
j_call: TRBJ2-1
cdr3_aa: CASSLGAEAPYNEQFF
cdr3_nt: TGTGCCAGCAGCTTAGGAGCGGAGGCCCCCTACAATGAGCAGTTCTTC

d_call: .
v_call: TRBV11-2
cdr3_length: 15
clone_size: medium-sized
j_call: TRBJ2-5
cdr3_aa: CASSLGHELSETQYF
cdr3_nt: TGTGCCAGCAGCTTGGGCCACGAGTTATCGGAGACCCAGTACTTC

d_call: .
v_call: TRBV2
cdr3_length: 13
clone_size: many
j_call: TRBJ1-2
cdr3_aa: CASSELGTYGYTF
cdr3_nt: TGTGCCAGCAGTGAACTGGGCACCTATGGCTACACCTTC

d_call: .
v_call: TRBV4-3
cdr3_length: 13
clone_size: medium-sized
j_call: TRBJ2-7
cdr3_aa: CASSQQRFYEQYF
cdr3_nt: TGCGCCAGCAGCCAACAACGGTTCTACGAGCAGTACTTC

d_call: .
v_call: TRBV9
cdr3_length: 14
clone_size: .
j_call: TRBJ2-7
cdr3_aa: CASSADRDPYEQYF
cdr3_nt: TGTGCCAGCAGCGCGGACCGTGATCCCTACGAGCAGTACTTC

d_call: .
v_call: TRBV19
cdr3_length: 11
clone_size: medium-sized
j_call: TRBJ1-1
cdr3_aa: CASSQTLEAFF
cdr3_nt: TGTGCCAGTAGTCAGACGCTTGAAGCTTTCTTT

d_call: .
v_call: TRBV30
cdr3_length: 14
clone_size: .
j_call: TRBJ1-2
cdr3_aa: CAWRSKGRGYGYTF
cdr3_nt: TGTGCCTGGAGATCGAAGGGGCGCGGCTATGGCTACACCTTC

d_call: .
v_call: TRBV7-6
cdr3_length: 13
clone_size: medium-sized
j_call: TRBJ2-5
cdr3_aa: CASSSASGETQYF
cdr3_nt: TGTGCCAGCAGCAGTGCGTCAGGCGAGACCCAGTACTTC

d_call: .
v_call: TRBV7-2
cdr3_length: 15
clone_size: medium-sized
j_call: TRBJ1-1
cdr3_aa: CASSSWGSGNTEAFF
cdr3_nt: TGTGCCAGCAGCTCCTGGGGGTCAGGAAACACTGAAGCTTTCTTT

d_call: .
v_call: TRBV29-1
cdr3_length: 14
clone_size: many
j_call: TRBJ1-2
cdr3_aa: CSVEEWRTNYGYTF
cdr3_nt: TGCAGCGTTGAAGAGTGGCGGACTAACTATGGCTACACCTTC

d_call: .
v_call: TRBV20-1
cdr3_length: 16
clone_size: many
j_call: TRBJ2-3
cdr3_aa: CSAKRQGGGFTDTQYF
cdr3_nt: TGCAGTGCCAAAAGACAGGGAGGGGGCTTCACAGATACGCAGTATTTT

d_call: TRBD2
v_call: TRBV7-2
cdr3_length: 15
clone_size: large
j_call: TRBJ2-3
cdr3_aa: CASSLILAGGDTQYF
cdr3_nt: TGTGCCAGCAGCCTGATTTTAGCGGGGGGGGATACGCAGTATTTT

d_call: .
v_call: TRBV4-1
cdr3_length: 14
clone_size: many
j_call: TRBJ2-6
cdr3_aa: CASSQSSGANVLTF
cdr3_nt: TGCGCCAGCAGCCAAAGCTCTGGGGCCAACGTCCTGACTTTC

d_call: .
v_call: TRBV7-9
cdr3_length: 14
clone_size: many
j_call: TRBJ2-5
cdr3_aa: CASSFRAPGETQYF
cdr3_nt: TGTGCCAGCAGCTTCCGGGCCCCGGGAGAGACCCAGTACTTC

d_call: .
v_call: TRBV12-3/TRBV12-4
cdr3_length: 12
clone_size: .
j_call: TRBJ2-7
cdr3_aa: CASSPMGYEQYF
cdr3_nt: TGTGCCAGCAGCCCAATGGGGTACGAGCAGTACTTC

d_call: .
v_call: TRBV6-7
cdr3_length: 16
clone_size: many
j_call: TRBJ1-5
cdr3_aa: CASSYSALSGDQPQHF
cdr3_nt: TGTGCCAGCAGTTACTCGGCCCTATCAGGGGATCAGCCCCAGCATTTT

d_call: .
v_call: TRBV2
cdr3_length: 14
clone_size: medium-sized
j_call: TRBJ1-5
cdr3_aa: CASGYSRGEQPQHF
cdr3_nt: TGTGCCAGCGGATACAGCCGGGGTGAGCAGCCCCAGCATTTT

d_call: .
v_call: TRBV9
cdr3_length: 16
clone_size: many
j_call: TRBJ2-7
cdr3_aa: CASSRGYDSTLAEQYF
cdr3_nt: TGTGCCAGCAGCAGGGGCTACGACTCCACCCTAGCGGAGCAGTACTTC

d_call: .
v_call: TRBV12-3/TRBV12-4
cdr3_length: 15
clone_size: many
j_call: TRBJ2-1
cdr3_aa: CASSLVRESYNEQFF
cdr3_nt: TGTGCCAGCAGTTTGGTCAGGGAATCCTACAATGAGCAGTTCTTC